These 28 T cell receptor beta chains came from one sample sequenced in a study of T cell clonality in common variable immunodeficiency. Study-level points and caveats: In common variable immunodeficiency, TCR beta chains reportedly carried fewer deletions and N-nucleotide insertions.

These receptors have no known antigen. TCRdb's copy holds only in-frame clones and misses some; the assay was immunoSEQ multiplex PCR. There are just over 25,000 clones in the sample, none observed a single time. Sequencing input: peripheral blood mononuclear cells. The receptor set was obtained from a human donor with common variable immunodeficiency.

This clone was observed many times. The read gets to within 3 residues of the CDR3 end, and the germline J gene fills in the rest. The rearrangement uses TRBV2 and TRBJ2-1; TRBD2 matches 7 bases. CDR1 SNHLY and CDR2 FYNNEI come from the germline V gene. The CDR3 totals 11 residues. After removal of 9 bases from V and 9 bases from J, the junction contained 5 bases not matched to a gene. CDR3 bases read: TGTGCCAGGGCGGGAGTAAGTGAG. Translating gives CARAGVSE. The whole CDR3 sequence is CARAGVSEQFF.

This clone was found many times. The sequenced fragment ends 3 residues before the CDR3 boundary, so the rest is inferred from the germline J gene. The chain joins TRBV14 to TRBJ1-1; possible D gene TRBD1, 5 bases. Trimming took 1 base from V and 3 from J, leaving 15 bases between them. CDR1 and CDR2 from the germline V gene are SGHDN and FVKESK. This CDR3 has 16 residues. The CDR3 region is CASSQVGAGVHTEAFF. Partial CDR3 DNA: TGTGCCAGCAGCCAAGTTGGCGCGGGGGTCCACACTGAA.

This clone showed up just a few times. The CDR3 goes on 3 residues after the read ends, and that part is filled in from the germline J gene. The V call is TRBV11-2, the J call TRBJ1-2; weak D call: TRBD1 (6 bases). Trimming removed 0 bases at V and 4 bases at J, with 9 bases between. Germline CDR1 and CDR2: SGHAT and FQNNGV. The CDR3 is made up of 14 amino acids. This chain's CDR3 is CASSLDRGGYGYTF. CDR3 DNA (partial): TGTGCCAGCAGCTTAGACAGGGGTGGCTATGGC.

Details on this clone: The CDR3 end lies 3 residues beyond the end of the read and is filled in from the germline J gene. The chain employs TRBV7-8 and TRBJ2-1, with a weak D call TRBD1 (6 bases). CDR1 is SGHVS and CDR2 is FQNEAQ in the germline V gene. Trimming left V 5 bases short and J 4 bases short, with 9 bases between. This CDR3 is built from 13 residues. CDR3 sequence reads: CASSPQGYNEQFF. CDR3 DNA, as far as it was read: TGTGCCAGCAGCCCCCAGGGGTACAATGAG.

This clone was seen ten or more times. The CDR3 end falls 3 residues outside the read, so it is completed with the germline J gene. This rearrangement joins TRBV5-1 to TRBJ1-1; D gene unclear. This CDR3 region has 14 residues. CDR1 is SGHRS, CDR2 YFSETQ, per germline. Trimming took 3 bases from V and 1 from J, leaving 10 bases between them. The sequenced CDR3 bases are TGCGCCAGCAGCTCTCGGGGAGGGAACACTGAA. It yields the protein CASSSRGGNTE. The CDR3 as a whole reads CASSSRGGNTEAFF.

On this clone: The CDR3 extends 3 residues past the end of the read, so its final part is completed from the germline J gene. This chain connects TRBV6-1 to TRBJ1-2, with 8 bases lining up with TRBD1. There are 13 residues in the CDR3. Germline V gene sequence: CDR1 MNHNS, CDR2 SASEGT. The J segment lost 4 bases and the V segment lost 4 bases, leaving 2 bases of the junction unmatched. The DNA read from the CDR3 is TGTGCCAGCAGTGGGGACAGGACCTATGGC. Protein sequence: CASSGDRTYG. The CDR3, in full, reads CASSGDRTYGYTF.

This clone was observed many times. The covered CDR3 bases are TGTGCCAGCAGCCTAAGCGGGGATGCAGTGACC. It translates to CASSLSGDAVT. The whole CDR3 reads CASSLSGDAVTQYF. This chain uses TRBV7-6 with TRBJ2-5, with 7 bases aligning to TRBD2. The read stops 3 residues short of the end of the CDR3; the missing end is completed from the germline J gene. The CDR3 extends over 14 amino acids. Germline V gives CDR1 SGHVS, CDR2 FNYEAQ. Losses at the gene ends were 5 bases for V and 7 bases for J; bases not matched to a gene: 10.

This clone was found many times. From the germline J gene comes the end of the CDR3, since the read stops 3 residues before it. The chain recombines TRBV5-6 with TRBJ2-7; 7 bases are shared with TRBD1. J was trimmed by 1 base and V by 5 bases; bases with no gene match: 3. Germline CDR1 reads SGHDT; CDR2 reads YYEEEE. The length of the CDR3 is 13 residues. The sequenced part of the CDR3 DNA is TGTGCCAGCAGGGGACAGAAGTCCTACGAG. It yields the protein CASRGQKSYE. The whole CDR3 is CASRGQKSYEQYF.

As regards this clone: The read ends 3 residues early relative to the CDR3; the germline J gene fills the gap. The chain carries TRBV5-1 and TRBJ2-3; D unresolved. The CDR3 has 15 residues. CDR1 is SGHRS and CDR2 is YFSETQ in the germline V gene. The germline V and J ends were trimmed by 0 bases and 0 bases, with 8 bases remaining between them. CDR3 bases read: TGCGCCAGCAGCTTGGACAATCCTAGCACAGATACG. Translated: CASSLDNPSTDT. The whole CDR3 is CASSLDNPSTDTQYF.

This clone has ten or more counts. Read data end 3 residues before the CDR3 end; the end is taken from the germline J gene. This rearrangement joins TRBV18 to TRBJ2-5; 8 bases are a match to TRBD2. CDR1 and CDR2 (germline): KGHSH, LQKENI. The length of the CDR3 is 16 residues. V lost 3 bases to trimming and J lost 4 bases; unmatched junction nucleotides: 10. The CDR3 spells CASSPPSGRRGETQYF. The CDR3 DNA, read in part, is TGTGCCAGCTCACCCCCTAGCGGGCGGCGGGGAGAGACC. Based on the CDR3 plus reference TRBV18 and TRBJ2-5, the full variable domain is NAGVMQNPRHLVRRRGQEARLRCSPMKGHSHVYWYRQLPEEGLKFMVYLQKENIIDESGMPKERFSAEFPKEGPSILRIQQVVRGDSAAYFCASSPPSGRRGETQYFGPGTRLLVL.

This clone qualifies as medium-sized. CDR3 protein: CASSLEGQQTQYF. CDR3 bases read: TGCGCCAGCAGCTTGGAGGGACAGCAGACC. V is TRBV5-1 and J is TRBJ2-5, with TRBD1 matching over 7 bases. The CDR3 goes on 3 residues after the read ends, and that part is filled in from the germline J gene. This CDR3 region has 13 residues. CDR1 SGHRS and CDR2 YFSETQ come from the germline V gene. V gave up 0 bases and J gave up 6 bases; unmatched junction bases: 2.

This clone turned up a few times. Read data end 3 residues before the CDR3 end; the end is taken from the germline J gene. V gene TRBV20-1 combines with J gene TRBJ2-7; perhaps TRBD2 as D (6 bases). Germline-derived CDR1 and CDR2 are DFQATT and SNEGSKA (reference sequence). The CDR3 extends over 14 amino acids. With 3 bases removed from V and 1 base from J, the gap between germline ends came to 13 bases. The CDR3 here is CSARAVTRSYEQYF. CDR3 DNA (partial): TGCAGTGCTAGGGCCGTGACTAGATCCTACGAG.

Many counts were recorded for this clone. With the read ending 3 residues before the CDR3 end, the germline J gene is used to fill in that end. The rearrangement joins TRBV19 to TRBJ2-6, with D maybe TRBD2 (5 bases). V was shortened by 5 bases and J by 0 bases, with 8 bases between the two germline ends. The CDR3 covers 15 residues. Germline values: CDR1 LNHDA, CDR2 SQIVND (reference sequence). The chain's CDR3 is CASSSTSSGANVLTF. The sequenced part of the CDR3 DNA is TGTGCCAGTAGTTCAACTAGCTCTGGGGCCAACGTC.

CDR3 sequence reads: CASSWASSYEQYF. The DNA read from the CDR3 is TGTGCCAGCAGTTGGGCTAGCAGCTACGAG. The chain links TRBV6-2 or TRBV6-3 to TRBJ2-7; TRBD2 is a possible D gene (5 bases). Read coverage stops 3 residues before the CDR3 terminus; the germline J gene supplies the remainder. V was clipped by 4 bases and J by 3 bases, with 10 bases between them. This CDR3 is 13 amino acids long. Looked up from germline, CDR1 is MNHEY and CDR2 is SVGEGT.

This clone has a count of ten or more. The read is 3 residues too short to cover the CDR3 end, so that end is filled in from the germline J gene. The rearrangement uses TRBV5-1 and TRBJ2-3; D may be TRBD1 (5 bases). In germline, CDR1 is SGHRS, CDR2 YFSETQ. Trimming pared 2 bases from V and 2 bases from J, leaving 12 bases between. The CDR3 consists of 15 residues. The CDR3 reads CASSFRQSNTDTQYF. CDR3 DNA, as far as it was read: TGCGCCAGCAGCTTCCGACAGTCGAACACAGATACG. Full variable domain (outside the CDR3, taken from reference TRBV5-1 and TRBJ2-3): KAGVTQTPRYLIKTRGQQVTLSCSPISGHRSVSWYQQTPGQGLQFLFEYFSETQRNKGNFPGRFSGRQFSNSRSEMNVSTLELGDSALYLCASSFRQSNTDTQYFGPGTRLTVL.

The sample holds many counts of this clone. CDR3 DNA (partial): TGTGCCAGCAGCGGGGACTTCTACGAG. It is translated as CASSGDFYE. From start to end, the CDR3 is CASSGDFYEQYF. The gene calls are TRBV7-2 and TRBJ2-7, with D possibly being TRBD2 (6 bases). The read ends 3 residues before the CDR3 terminus; that terminus is restored from the germline J gene. V shed 5 bases and J shed 3 bases, with 8 bases lying between them. The CDR3 runs 12 residues. The germline V gene has CDR1 SGHTA and CDR2 FQGNSA.

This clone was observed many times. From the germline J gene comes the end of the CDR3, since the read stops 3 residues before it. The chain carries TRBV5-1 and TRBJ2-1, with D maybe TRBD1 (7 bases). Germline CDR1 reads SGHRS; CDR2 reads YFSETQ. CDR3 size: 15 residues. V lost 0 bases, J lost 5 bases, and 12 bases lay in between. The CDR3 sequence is CASSLAPGGHNEQFF. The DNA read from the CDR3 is TGCGCCAGCAGCTTGGCTCCAGGGGGGCACAATGAG.

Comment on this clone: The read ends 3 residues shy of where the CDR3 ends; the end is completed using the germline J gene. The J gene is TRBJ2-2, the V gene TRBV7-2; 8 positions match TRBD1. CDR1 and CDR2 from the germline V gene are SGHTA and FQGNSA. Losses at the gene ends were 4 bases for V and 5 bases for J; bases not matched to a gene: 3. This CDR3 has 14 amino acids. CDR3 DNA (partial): TGTGCCAGCAGCTCCAGACAGGGGACCGGGGAG. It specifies CASSSRQGTGE. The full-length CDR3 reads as CASSSRQGTGELFF.

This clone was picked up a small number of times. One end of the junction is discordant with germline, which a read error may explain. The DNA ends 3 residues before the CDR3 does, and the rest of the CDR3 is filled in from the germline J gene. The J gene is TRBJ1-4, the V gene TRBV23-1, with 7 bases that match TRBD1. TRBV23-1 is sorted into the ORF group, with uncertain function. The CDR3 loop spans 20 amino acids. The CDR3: CASSQSKVERQGETKEKLFF. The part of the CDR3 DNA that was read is TGCGCCAGCAGTCAATCTAAGGTTGAGCGACAGGGCGAAACTAAGGAAAAA.

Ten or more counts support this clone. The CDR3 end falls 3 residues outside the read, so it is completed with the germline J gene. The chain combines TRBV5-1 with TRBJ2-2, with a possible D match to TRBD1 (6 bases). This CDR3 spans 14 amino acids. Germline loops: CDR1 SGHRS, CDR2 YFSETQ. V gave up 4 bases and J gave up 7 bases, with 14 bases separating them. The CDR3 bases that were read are TGCGCCAGCAGCCCGGTCCCAGGGGTCGGGGAG. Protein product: CASSPVPGVGE. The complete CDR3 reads CASSPVPGVGELFF.

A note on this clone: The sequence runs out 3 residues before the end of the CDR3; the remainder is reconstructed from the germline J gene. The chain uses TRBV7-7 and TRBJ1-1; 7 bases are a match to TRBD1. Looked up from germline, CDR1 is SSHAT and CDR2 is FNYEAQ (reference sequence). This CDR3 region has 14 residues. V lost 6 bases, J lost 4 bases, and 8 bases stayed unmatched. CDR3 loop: CASRSNRDSTEAFF. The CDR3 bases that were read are TGTGCCAGCAGATCTAACCGGGACAGCACTGAA.

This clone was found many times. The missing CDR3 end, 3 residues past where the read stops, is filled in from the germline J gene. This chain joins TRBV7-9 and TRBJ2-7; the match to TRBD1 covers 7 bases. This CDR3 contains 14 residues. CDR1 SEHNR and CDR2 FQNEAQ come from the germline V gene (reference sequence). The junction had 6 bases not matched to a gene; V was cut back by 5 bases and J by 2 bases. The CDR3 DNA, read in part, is TGTGCCAGCAGCAAACGTACAGGGGCCTACGAG. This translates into CASSKRTGAYE. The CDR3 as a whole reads CASSKRTGAYEQYF.

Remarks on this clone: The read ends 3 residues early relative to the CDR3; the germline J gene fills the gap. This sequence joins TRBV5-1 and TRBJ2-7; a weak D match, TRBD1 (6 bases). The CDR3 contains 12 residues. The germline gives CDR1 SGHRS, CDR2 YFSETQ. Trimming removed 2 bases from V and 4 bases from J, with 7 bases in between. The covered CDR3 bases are TGCGCCAGCAGCTTACAGGGTTACGAG. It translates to CASSLQGYE. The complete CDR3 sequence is CASSLQGYEQYF.

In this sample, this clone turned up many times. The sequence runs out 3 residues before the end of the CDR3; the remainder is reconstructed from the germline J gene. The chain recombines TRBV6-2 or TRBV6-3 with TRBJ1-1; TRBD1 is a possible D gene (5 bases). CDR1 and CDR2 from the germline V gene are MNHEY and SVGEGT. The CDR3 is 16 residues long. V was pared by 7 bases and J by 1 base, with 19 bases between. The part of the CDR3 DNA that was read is TGTGCCAGCAACCCCGCGTTGGGGGGACGGAACACTGAA. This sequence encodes CASNPALGGRNTE. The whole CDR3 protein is CASNPALGGRNTEAFF.

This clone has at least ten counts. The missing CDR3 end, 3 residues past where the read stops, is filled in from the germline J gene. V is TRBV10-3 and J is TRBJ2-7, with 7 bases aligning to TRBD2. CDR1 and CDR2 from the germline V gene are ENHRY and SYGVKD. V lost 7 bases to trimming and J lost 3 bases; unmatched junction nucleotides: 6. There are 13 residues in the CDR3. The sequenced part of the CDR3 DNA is TGTGCCATCAATTCCGGACTAGGCTACGAG. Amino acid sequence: CAINSGLGYE. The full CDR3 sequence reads CAINSGLGYEQYF.

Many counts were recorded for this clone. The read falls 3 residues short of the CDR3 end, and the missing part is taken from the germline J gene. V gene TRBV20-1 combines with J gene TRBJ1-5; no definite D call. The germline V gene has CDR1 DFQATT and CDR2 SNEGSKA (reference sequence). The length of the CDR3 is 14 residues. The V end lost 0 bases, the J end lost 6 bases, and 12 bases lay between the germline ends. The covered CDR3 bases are TGCAGTGCTAGAGATCATCTAGATCCTCAGCCC. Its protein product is CSARDHLDPQP. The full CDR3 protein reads CSARDHLDPQPQHF.

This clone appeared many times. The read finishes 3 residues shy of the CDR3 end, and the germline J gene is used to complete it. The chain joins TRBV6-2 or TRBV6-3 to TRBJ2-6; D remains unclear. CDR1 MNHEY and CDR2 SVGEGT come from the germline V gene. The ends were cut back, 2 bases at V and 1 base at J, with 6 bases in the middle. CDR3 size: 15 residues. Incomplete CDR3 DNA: TGTGCCAGCAGTTACGACTCGTCTGGGGCCAACGTC. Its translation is CASSYDSSGANV. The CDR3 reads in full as CASSYDSSGANVLTF.

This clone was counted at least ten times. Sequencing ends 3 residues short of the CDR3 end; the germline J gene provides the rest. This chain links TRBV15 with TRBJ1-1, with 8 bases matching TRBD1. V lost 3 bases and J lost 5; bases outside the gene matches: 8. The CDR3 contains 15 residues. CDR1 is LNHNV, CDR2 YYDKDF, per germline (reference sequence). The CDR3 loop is CATSRIQGANTEAFF. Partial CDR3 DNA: TGTGCCACCAGCAGGATCCAGGGGGCTAATACTGAA.